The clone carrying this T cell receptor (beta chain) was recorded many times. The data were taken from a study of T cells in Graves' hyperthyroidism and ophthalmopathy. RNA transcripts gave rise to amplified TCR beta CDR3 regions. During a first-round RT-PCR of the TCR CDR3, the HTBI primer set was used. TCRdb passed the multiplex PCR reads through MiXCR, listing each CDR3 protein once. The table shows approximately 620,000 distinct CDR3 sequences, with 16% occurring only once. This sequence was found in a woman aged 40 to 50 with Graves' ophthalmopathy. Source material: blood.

The CDR3 sequence: CSARASGGAYEQYF. The CDR3 DNA follows: TGCAGTGCTAGAGCCAGCGGGGGAGCCTACGAGCAGTACTTC. V and J are TRBV20-1 and TRBJ2-7, with 8 bases matching TRBD2. V shed 1 base, J shed 2 bases, and the junction held 4 bases outside the gene matches. This CDR3 region has 14 residues. The germline gives CDR1 DFQATT, CDR2 SNEGSKA (reference sequence).